A single sample gave rise to the 21 T cell receptor beta chains below, sequenced in a study of cytotoxic CD8 clonotypes in ibrutinib-treated CLL (dated by TCRdb to about 2021). The library relied on the immunoSEQ multiplex PCR assay. In its TCRdb copy, this immuneACCESS table keeps in-frame sequences only and misses some clones. Where compared with another copy, unresolved V genes explain less than half of these, and the others have no known cause. The sample includes 30,000 to 40,000 clones, with about two thirds observed a single time. The ten largest clones add up to 15% to 20% of the sample. The time point label of this sample denotes: progressive disease on ibrutinib. Sequences were derived from PBMCs, sampled at disease progression, from a patient treated with ibrutinib. These receptors originate from a human donor with chronic lymphocytic leukemia.

V usage is TRBV5-6 and J usage is TRBJ1-1, with a weak D call TRBD1 (5 bases). Germline V CDR1 and CDR2: SGHDT, YYEEEE. The CDR3 is 14 amino acids. Trimming shortened V by 3 bases and J by 0 bases, and 9 bases separated the two germline ends. The CDR3 is CASSWGPVNTEAFF. The CDR3 DNA follows: TGTGCCAGCAGCTGGGGACCCGTGAACACTGAAGCTTTCTTT.

This clone was observed a few times. V is TRBV5-1 and J is TRBJ2-2, with a tentative D call TRBD1 (6 bases). The germline CDR1 and CDR2 sequences are SGHRS and YFSETQ. This CDR3 spans 17 amino acids. Trimming took 4 bases from V and 0 from J, leaving 16 bases between them. The CDR3 DNA is TGCGCCAGCAGCCCGGTTGTAGGGACAACGAACACCGGGGAGCTGTTTTTT. As protein: CASSPVVGTTNTGELFF.

The chain combines TRBV15 with TRBJ1-2; D unresolved. Germline lookup yields CDR1 LNHNV and CDR2 YYDKDF (reference sequence). V was trimmed by 0 bases and J by 8 bases, leaving 10 bases between them. This CDR3 has 13 amino acids. CDR3 loop: CATSREPDQGYTF. CDR3 bases: TGTGCCACCAGCAGAGAGCCCGACCAAGGCTACACCTTC.

V is TRBV10-2 and J is TRBJ1-1, with D maybe TRBD1 (5 bases). The germline V gene encodes CDR1 WSHSY and CDR2 SAAADI. This CDR3 is built from 17 residues. V lost 0 bases and J lost 0, with 14 bases in between. The DNA of the CDR3 is TGCGCCAGCAGTGAGTCGAAAGGGGAGCTAATGAACACTGAAGCTTTCTTT. Its protein is CASSESKGELMNTEAFF.

The table lists this clone with a few counts. This rearrangement joins TRBV5-1 to TRBJ2-7; D not resolved. In germline, CDR1 is SGHRS, CDR2 YFSETQ. Trimming shortened V by 1 base and J by 0 bases, and 11 bases separated the two germline ends. The CDR3 is made up of 15 amino acids. CDR3 protein: CASSLTVESSYEQYF. DNA for the CDR3: TGCGCCAGCAGCTTGACCGTGGAGAGCTCCTACGAGCAGTACTTC.

The gene calls are TRBV5-1 and TRBJ1-4; TRBD1 matches 8 bases. CDR3 size: 15 residues. The germline gives CDR1 SGHRS, CDR2 YFSETQ. V shed 4 bases and J 5 bases; nucleotides not matched to a gene: 7. The CDR3 loop is CASSLRQGQNEKLFF. The CDR3 DNA reads TGCGCCAGCAGCCTGAGACAGGGGCAAAATGAAAAACTGTTTTTT.

V gene TRBV19 combines with J gene TRBJ2-7; a weak D match, TRBD1 (6 bases). CDR1 and CDR2 from the germline V gene are LNHDA and SQIVND (reference sequence). V lost 3 bases, J lost 0 bases, and 12 bases lay in between. The CDR3 is 15 amino acids. The CDR3 spells CASSMSRGFSYEQYF. The CDR3 DNA follows: TGTGCCAGTAGTATGTCCAGGGGATTCTCCTACGAGCAGTACTTC.

V is TRBV6-1 and J is TRBJ2-7; 9 nucleotides line up with TRBD1. The CDR3 spans 14 residues. The V and J ends lost 7 bases and 1 base, in that order; junction bases with no gene match: 5. Per the germline V gene, CDR1 is MNHNS and CDR2 is SASEGT. The CDR3 DNA reads TGTGCCAGCACCTTGGGACAGGGATCCTACGAGCAGTACTTC. Its protein product is CASTLGQGSYEQYF.

The V and J genes are TRBV5-1 and TRBJ2-5, with TRBD1 matching over 12 bases. Germline V gene data show CDR1 as SGHRS and CDR2 as YFSETQ. V trimming: 10 bases; J trimming: 0 bases; junction bases outside the gene matches: 10. The CDR3 consists of 16 residues. The CDR3 sequence is CAGASGTGGYQETQYF. DNA for the CDR3: TGCGCCGGCGCGAGCGGGACAGGGGGCTACCAAGAGACCCAGTACTTC.

A few counts support this clone. V is TRBV5-1 and J is TRBJ2-1; TRBD2 aligns across 7 bases. CDR1 is SGHRS, CDR2 YFSETQ, per germline. The V and J ends lost 0 bases and 9 bases, in that order; junction bases with no gene match: 6. This CDR3 region has 14 residues. CDR3 in DNA: TGCGCCAGCAGCTTGGGGGCTAGCGGCGGTGAGCAGTTCTTC. Encoded protein: CASSLGASGGEQFF.

By sample fraction, this clone is medium-sized. The chain combines TRBV15 with TRBJ2-1, with TRBD1 identical over 7 bases. The CDR3 is made up of 14 amino acids. V lost 0 bases to trimming and J lost 8 bases; unmatched junction nucleotides: 4. The V gene's germline CDR1 is LNHNV and CDR2 YYDKDF (reference sequence). CDR3 amino acids: CATSRDNTGDEQFF. CDR3 in DNA: TGTGCCACCAGCAGAGATAATACAGGGGATGAGCAGTTCTTC. The full variable domain, its missing parts supplied by reference TRBV15 and TRBJ2-1, is DAMVIQNPRYQVTQFGKPVTLSCSQTLNHNVMYWYQQKSSQAPKLLFHYYDKDFNNEADTPDNFQSRRPNTSFCFLDIRSPGLGDTAMYLCATSRDNTGDEQFFGPGTRLTVL.

The chain links TRBV5-4 to TRBJ1-1; D may be TRBD1 (5 bases). CDR3 length: 15 amino acids. V gave up 2 bases and J gave up 3 bases, with 14 bases separating them. Germline assignment: CDR1 SGHNT and CDR2 YYREEE (reference sequence). The CDR3 coding sequence is TGTGCCAGCAGCTTCGCAGGTCGGGGGGACACTGAAGCTTTCTTT. This sequence encodes CASSFAGRGDTEAFF. The full variable domain, its missing parts supplied by reference TRBV5-4 and TRBJ1-1, is ETGVTQSPTHLIKTRGQQVTLRCSSQSGHNTVSWYQQALGQGPQFIFQYYREEENGRGNFPPRFSGLQFPNYSSELNVNALELDDSALYLCASSFAGRGDTEAFFGQGTRLTVV.

This clone was found once. The rearrangement links TRBV7-9 to TRBJ1-4, with TRBD1 matching over 7 bases. This CDR3 region has 14 residues. Trimming removed 5 bases from V and 7 bases from J; junction bases left unmatched: 7. Germline V gene data show CDR1 as SEHNR and CDR2 as FQNEAQ (reference sequence). The CDR3 nucleotides read TGTGCCAGCAGCCGAGGACAGGAGGGTGAAAAACTGTTTTTT. Protein sequence: CASSRGQEGEKLFF.

The chain has TRBV29-1 and TRBJ2-5, with D tentatively TRBD1 (6 bases). Germline assignment: CDR1 SQVTM and CDR2 ANQGSEA. CDR3 size: 13 residues. The V and J ends lost 2 bases and 1 base respectively, with 8 bases between them. The CDR3 region has the DNA TGCAGCGTTGAACGGACAGTCCAAGAGACCCAGTACTTC. Amino acid sequence: CSVERTVQETQYF.

The chain couples TRBV6-5 to TRBJ2-2, with D maybe TRBD1 (6 bases). V lost 6 bases and J 6 bases, leaving 11 bases between the germline ends. CDR1 is MNHEY, CDR2 SVGAGI, per germline. This CDR3 region has 13 residues. The CDR3 region is CASSSDSPGELFF. The CDR3 DNA is TGTGCCAGCAGCTCGGACAGTCCCGGGGAGCTGTTTTTT.

The gene calls are TRBV9 and TRBJ2-2, with TRBD1 matching 7 bases. Germline loops: CDR1 SGDLS, CDR2 YYNGEE. The CDR3 consists of 16 residues. The junction had 11 bases not matched to a gene; V was cut back by 3 bases and J by 6 bases. The CDR3: CASSGETPTGPGELFF. CDR3 DNA sequence: TGTGCCAGCAGCGGGGAAACACCGACAGGGCCCGGGGAGCTGTTTTTT. The full variable domain, with the rest looked up from reference TRBV9 and TRBJ2-2, is DSGVTQTPKHLITATGQRVTLRCSPRSGDLSVYWYQQSLDQGLQFLIQYYNGEERAKGNILERFSAQQFPDLHSELNLSSLELGDSALYFCASSGETPTGPGELFFGEGSRLTVL.

This sequence joins TRBV12-5 and TRBJ2-1; TRBD2 matches 14 bases. Trimming cost V 7 bases and J 7 bases; bases outside gene matches: 6. This CDR3 comprises 15 residues. Germline CDR1 reads LGHNT; CDR2 reads FRNRAP. The chain's CDR3 is CASAQGLAGENEQFF. The CDR3 nucleotides read TGTGCTAGTGCCCAGGGACTAGCGGGGGAGAATGAGCAGTTCTTC.

This rearrangement joins TRBV6-4 to TRBJ1-1, with a tentative D call TRBD1 (5 bases). CDR3 length: 15 amino acids. V was pared by 3 bases and J by 4 bases, with 15 bases between. CDR1 MRHNA and CDR2 SNTAGT come from the germline V gene. The DNA for the CDR3 is TGTGCCAGCAGTGAATCCGGGGCGGGGATCACTGAAGCTTTCTTT. It codes for CASSESGAGITEAFF.

The J gene is TRBJ1-3, the V gene TRBV6-6; D unresolved. V lost 4 bases and J lost 1, with 5 bases in between. In germline, CDR1 is MNHNY, CDR2 SVGAGI (reference sequence). The CDR3 is 13 amino acids. The CDR3: CASSFPSGNTIYF. Written as DNA, the CDR3 is TGTGCCAGCAGTTTCCCATCTGGAAACACCATATATTTT.

The chain has TRBV9 and TRBJ2-2, with D possibly TRBD2 on 6 matching bases. Trimming left V 4 bases short and J 2 bases short, with 9 bases between. CDR3 length: 14 residues. The V gene's germline CDR1 is SGDLS and CDR2 YYNGEE. CDR3 nucleotide sequence: TGTGCCAGCAGCCCGGGACTTAACACCGGGGAGCTGTTTTTT. Translated: CASSPGLNTGELFF.

The chain links TRBV9 to TRBJ2-6, with 7 bases lining up with TRBD2. Germline V gene sequence: CDR1 SGDLS, CDR2 YYNGEE. The V segment lost 3 bases and the J segment 1 base; nucleotides outside the gene matches: 13. The CDR3 runs to 19 residues. CDR3 DNA sequence: TGTGCCAGCAGCGCCGGGGGGAACAACAGGCGGTCTGGGGCCAACGTCCTGACTTTC. Translated: CASSAGGNNRRSGANVLTF.